Below, 11 T cell receptor beta chains from the same sample are listed, as sequenced in a study of shared clonotypes between healthy human individuals. Sequenced by immunoSEQ multiplex PCR; TCRdb stores in-frame clones only, minus some. The sample shows around 700,000 clones, about three quarters of them seen only once. The sample was memory CD4+ T cells sorted from blood. Subset given: CD45RA-negative fraction. Every receptor here comes from a young woman in good health.

This clone appeared a single time. This chain links TRBV7-2 with TRBJ2-7; TRBD1 aligns across 8 bases. Losses at the gene ends were 5 bases for V and 5 bases for J; bases not matched to a gene: 8. Germline loops: CDR1 SGHTA, CDR2 FQGNSA. CDR3 size: 14 residues. CDR3 protein: CASSPRTGRNEQYF. The CDR3 DNA reads TGTGCCAGCAGCCCGAGGACAGGGAGGAACGAGCAGTACTTC.

This clone showed up many times. The chain couples TRBV18 to TRBJ2-1; D unresolved. The CDR3 loop spans 13 amino acids. Per the germline V gene, CDR1 is KGHSH and CDR2 is LQKENI. V shed 1 base and J shed 7 bases, with 8 bases lying between them. Here the CDR3 DNA reads TGTGCCAGCTCACCACTTGGGCAAAATGAGCAGTTCTTC. Translating it yields CASSPLGQNEQFF.

This sequence joins TRBV14 and TRBJ2-3, with 10 nucleotides matching TRBD2. The junction had 10 bases not matched to a gene; V was cut back by 4 bases and J by 6 bases. Germline lookup yields CDR1 SGHDN and CDR2 FVKESK. This CDR3 is 16 amino acids long. The CDR3 protein is CASSRLGLAMPDTQYF. For the CDR3, the DNA is TGTGCCAGCAGCCGGCTGGGACTAGCGATGCCCGATACGCAGTATTTT.

Worth noting for this clone: In the same sample, other DNA sequences code for this CDR3. The CDR3 loop is CASSPPSNTEAFF. The DNA for the CDR3 is TGTGCCAGCTCACCACCATCGAACACTGAAGCTTTCTTT. The J gene is TRBJ1-1, the V gene TRBV18; D is unresolved. CDR3 length equals 13 residues. Germline CDR1 is KGHSH and CDR2 is LQKENI. V lost 0 bases and J lost 1, with 3 bases in between.

Note on this clone: Other DNA sequences in the sample encode the same CDR3. The chain carries TRBV27 and TRBJ1-5; D is perhaps TRBD1 (6 bases). With 0 bases removed from V and 3 bases from J, the gap between germline ends came to 9 bases. The CDR3 covers 15 residues. Per germline, CDR1 MNHEY and CDR2 SMNVEV (reference sequence). The CDR3 nucleotides are TGTGCCAGCAGTTTATCCGGACAGATCAATCAGCCCCAGCATTTT. Its translation: CASSLSGQINQPQHF.

This clone came up a few times. This chain connects TRBV7-2 to TRBJ2-3; D uncertain. CDR3 length: 13 amino acids. The V end was cut by 8 bases, the J end by 0 bases, with 9 bases between. Germline loops: CDR1 SGHTA, CDR2 FQGNSA. The chain's CDR3 is CASGKGSTDTQYF. The DNA of the CDR3 is TGTGCCAGCGGGAAGGGAAGCACAGATACGCAGTATTTT. The whole variable domain, filled in from reference TRBV7-2 and TRBJ2-3, reads GAGVSQSPSNKVTEKGKDVELRCDPISGHTALYWYRQSLGQGLEFLIYFQGNSAPDKSGLPSDRFSAERTGGSVSTLTIQRTQQEDSAVYLCASGKGSTDTQYFGPGTRLTVL.

This clone was counted a single time. This sequence joins TRBV30 and TRBJ1-1; TRBD1 might be the D (6 bases). Germline V gene sequence: CDR1 GTSNPN, CDR2 SVGIG (reference sequence). The CDR3 loop spans 13 amino acids. Between the trimmed V and J ends, which lost 5 bases and 3 bases, there was a span of 13 bases. For the CDR3, the DNA is TGTGCCTGGTCAGGGGTGGCTCACACTGAAGCTTTCTTT. Protein product: CAWSGVAHTEAFF.

V and J are TRBV10-2 and TRBJ1-1; D is ambiguous. The CDR3 spans 12 residues. CDR1 and CDR2 (germline): WSHSY, SAAADI. The ends were cut back, 6 bases at V and 4 bases at J, with 9 bases in the middle. CDR3 amino acids: CASRDPVTEAFF. In nucleotides, the CDR3 is TGCGCCAGCAGAGATCCCGTCACTGAAGCTTTCTTT.

This clone was seen a few times. The rearrangement links TRBV28 to TRBJ1-5; D is perhaps TRBD1 (6 bases). The germline CDR1 and CDR2 sequences are MDHEN and SYDVKM. Trimming removed 6 bases at V and 6 bases at J, with 12 bases between. This CDR3 comprises 13 residues. The CDR3 sequence is CASRVTGFQPQHF. The CDR3 bases are TGTGCCAGCAGAGTTACAGGGTTTCAGCCCCAGCATTTT.

The chain combines TRBV5-1 with TRBJ2-3; TRBD2 agrees at 11 bases. The junction had 10 bases not matched to a gene; V was cut back by 3 bases and J by 4 bases. This CDR3 contains 17 residues. Germline V gene sequence: CDR1 SGHRS, CDR2 YFSETQ. CDR3 nucleotide sequence: TGCGCCAGCAGCTCGTCCGGGACTAGCGGAATTCCAGATACGCAGTATTTT. Its translation: CASSSSGTSGIPDTQYF.

In this sample, this clone turned up a few times. V is TRBV30 and J is TRBJ2-3; D unclear. Germline CDR1 and CDR2: GTSNPN and SVGIG (reference sequence). This CDR3 comprises 14 residues. With 4 bases removed from V and 2 bases from J, the gap between germline ends came to 13 bases. CDR3 residues: CAWTGAPYTDTQYF. The CDR3 DNA reads as TGTGCCTGGACCGGCGCGCCGTACACAGATACGCAGTATTTT.